A selection of T cell receptor beta chains follows, all from one sample in a study of blood T cell repertoires in COVID-19. TCRdb's copy holds only in-frame clones and misses some; the assay was immunoSEQ multiplex PCR. The sample yields tens of thousands of clones, 55% to 70% seen once. The material sequenced was peripheral blood. These receptors came from a woman in her 70s with acute or convalescent COVID-19. CDR3s include the opening cysteine and the closing phenylalanine or tryptophan. D genes are given only for firm matches. Part of the rows lack a size; the others show once, few, many or a class for expanded clones.

V gene	D gene	clone size	J gene	CDR3 protein	CDR3 DNA
TRBV6-2/TRBV6-3	TRBD1	.	TRBJ1-6	CASSSPGTGDNSPLHF	TGTGCCAGCAGTTCCCCCGGGACAGGGGATAATTCACCCCTCCACTTT
TRBV30	TRBD1	.	TRBJ2-7	CAWSVRQGRYEQYF	TGTGCCTGGAGCGTTAGACAGGGTCGGTACGAGCAGTACTTC
TRBV7-3	TRBD2	.	TRBJ2-3	CASSLGLAGVTDTQYF	TGTGCCAGCAGCTTAGGACTAGCGGGAGTCACAGATACGCAGTATTTT
TRBV28	TRBD2	few	TRBJ2-1	CASTTAGLAGDNEQFF	TGTGCCAGCACTACAGCGGGACTAGCGGGGGACAATGAGCAGTTCTTC
TRBV28	TRBD1	.	TRBJ2-7	CASSLQGAGYEQYF	TGTGCCAGCAGTCTACAGGGGGCCGGCTACGAGCAGTACTTC
TRBV7-2	TRBD2	few	TRBJ2-7	CASSVTLAASYEQYF	TGTGCCAGCAGCGTTACTCTAGCGGCCTCCTACGAGCAGTACTTC
TRBV5-8	TRBD1	.	TRBJ1-1	CASRGTGWTFF	TGTGCCAGCAGAGGGACAGGGTGGACTTTCTTT
TRBV3-1/TRBV3-2	.	.	TRBJ2-7	CASSQAGHSSYEQYF	TGTGCCAGCAGCCAAGCTGGGCACTCTTCCTACGAGCAGTACTTC
TRBV11-1	.	few	TRBJ2-5	CASSLSGRETQYF	TGTGCCAGCAGCCTTAGCGGAAGGGAGACCCAGTACTTC
TRBV5-1	.	once	TRBJ1-2	CASSLLAGDNYGYTF	TGCGCCAGCAGCTTGCTCGCAGGTGATAACTATGGCTACACCTTC
TRBV3-1/TRBV3-2	TRBD2	.	TRBJ2-1	CASSQVGLAGSGNNEQFF	TGTGCCAGCAGCCAAGTTGGACTAGCGGGATCGGGGAACAATGAGCAGTTCTTC
TRBV7-3	.	.	TRBJ1-4	CASSFTQGEKLFF	TGTGCCAGCAGCTTCACACAGGGTGAAAAACTGTTTTTT
TRBV4-2	.	.	TRBJ2-1	CASSQGRGATEQFF	TGTGCCAGCAGCCAAGGACGCGGAGCCACTGAGCAGTTCTTC
TRBV4-1	TRBD2	.	TRBJ2-7	CASSQDGFAGGRRDEQYF	TGCGCCAGCAGCCAAGATGGGTTCGCGGGAGGGCGAAGGGACGAGCAGTACTTC
TRBV6-5	TRBD1	.	TRBJ2-3	CASRLQGESTDTQYF	TGTGCCAGCAGATTACAGGGGGAGTCCACAGATACGCAGTATTTT
TRBV27	TRBD2	.	TRBJ2-5	CASSGLAGGRETQYF	TGTGCCAGCAGTGGACTAGCGGGAGGCCGGGAGACCCAGTACTTC
TRBV6-1	.	many	TRBJ1-5	CASSETTGRNQPQHF	TGTGCCAGCAGTGAAACCACAGGGCGGAATCAGCCCCAGCATTTT
TRBV6-1	TRBD1	.	TRBJ1-6	CASSERRTGVSPLHF	TGTGCCAGCAGTGAAAGGCGGACAGGGGTTTCACCCCTCCACTTT
TRBV7-9	TRBD1	.	TRBJ1-6	CASSLGTGFNSPLHF	TGTGCCAGCAGCTTAGGGACAGGGTTTAATTCACCCCTCCACTTT
TRBV7-2	.	.	TRBJ2-1	CASNTPLVDNEQFF	TGTGCCAGCAACACCCCCCTGGTTGACAATGAGCAGTTCTTC
TRBV10-2	.	.	TRBJ2-4	CASSESGGAAKNIQYF	TGCGCCAGCAGTGAGTCGGGGGGGGCGGCCAAAAACATTCAGTACTTC
TRBV7-8	.	.	TRBJ1-1	CASSPGYRGTEAFF	TGTGCCAGCAGCCCGGGTTATCGGGGCACTGAAGCTTTCTTT
TRBV6-5	.	once	TRBJ2-1	CASRSSSYNEQFF	TGTGCCAGCCGGTCGAGCTCCTACAATGAGCAGTTCTTC
TRBV30	.	.	TRBJ1-2	CAWSVGDYGYTF	TGTGCCTGGAGTGTAGGGGACTATGGCTACACCTTC
TRBV6-2/TRBV6-3	TRBD1	few	TRBJ1-2	CASSPVDRADGYTF	TGTGCCAGCAGTCCCGTCGACAGGGCTGATGGCTACACCTTC
TRBV18	.	.	TRBJ2-1	CASSVIGGPGTHEQFF	TGTGCCAGCTCAGTCATTGGAGGGCCGGGCACCCATGAGCAGTTCTTC
TRBV28	TRBD1	.	TRBJ1-6	CASTPIDREYSPLHF	TGTGCCAGCACCCCAATTGACAGGGAGTATTCACCCCTCCACTTT
TRBV27	TRBD2	.	TRBJ2-1	CASSFASGGAVDEQFF	TGTGCCAGCAGTTTCGCTAGCGGGGGGGCAGTGGATGAGCAGTTCTTC
TRBV19	TRBD1	.	TRBJ1-5	CASSTRDRGPNRPQHF	TGTGCCAGTAGTACCCGGGACAGGGGCCCCAATCGGCCCCAGCATTTT
TRBV5-5	.	few	TRBJ1-2	CASRTAPDYGYTF	TGTGCCAGTCGGACAGCACCAGACTATGGCTACACCTTC
TRBV7-2	TRBD1	.	TRBJ1-1	CASSLAQGGEAFF	TGTGCCAGCAGCTTAGCGCAGGGGGGTGAAGCTTTCTTT